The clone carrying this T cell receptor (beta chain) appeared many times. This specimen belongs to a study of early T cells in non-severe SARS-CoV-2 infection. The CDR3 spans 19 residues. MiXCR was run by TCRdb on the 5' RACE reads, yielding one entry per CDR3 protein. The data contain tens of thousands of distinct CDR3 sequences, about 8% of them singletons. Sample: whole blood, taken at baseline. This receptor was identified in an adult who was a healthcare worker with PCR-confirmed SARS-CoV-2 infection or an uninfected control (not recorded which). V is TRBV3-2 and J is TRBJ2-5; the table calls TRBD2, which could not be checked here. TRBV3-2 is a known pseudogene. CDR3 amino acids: CASSQKLAGGTMYQETQYF. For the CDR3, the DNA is TGTGCCAGCAGCCAAAAACTAGCGGGGGGCACAATGTACCAAGAGACCCAGTACTTC.